A single sample is the source of the 23 T cell receptor beta chains below, sequenced in a study of CD8 T cells in ankylosing spondylitis. TCRdb redid the calling of the 5' RACE reads with MiXCR, one entry per CDR3 protein. The data hold about 360,000 distinct CDR3 sequences, with roughly 14% observed a single time. The sequencing input was blood, either unsorted or a sorted T cell fraction (not recorded which). Receptors originate from a male donor with ankylosing spondylitis or in good health (not recorded which).

This clonotype showed up just a few times. This chain connects TRBV20-1 to TRBJ2-7; tentatively, D is TRBD2 (5 bases). The CDR3 has 15 amino acids. Germline V gene sequence: CDR1 DFQATT, CDR2 SNEGSKA (reference sequence). The V end was cut by 3 bases, the J end by 0 bases, with 15 bases between. In DNA form, the CDR3 reads TGCAGTGCTAGGCCCTCAAGCGGATTCTCCTACGAGCAGTACTTC. Translating it yields CSARPSSGFSYEQYF.

V gene TRBV15 combines with J gene TRBJ2-3; TRBD2 matches at 7 bases. The CDR3 has 20 amino acids. Germline CDR1 reads LNHNV; CDR2 reads YYDKDF (reference sequence). The V gene end was trimmed by 5 bases and the J gene end by 4 bases; junction bases not matched to a gene: 24. The CDR3 DNA reads TGTGCCACCAGCGGATACCAAGGGCCTAGCGGAGCGGCTGGCGCAGATACGCAGTATTTT. It is translated as CATSGYQGPSGAAGADTQYF.

The sample holds a few counts of this clonotype. The rearrangement links TRBV5-6 to TRBJ2-1, with 8 bases matching TRBD2. CDR1 SGHDT and CDR2 YYEEEE come from the germline V gene. The CDR3 is made up of 16 amino acids. Trimming at V came to 4 bases and at J to 0 bases, leaving 6 bases not matched to a gene. In DNA form, the CDR3 reads TGTGCCAGCAGCAGTGGGGGGACTAGCTCCTACAATGAGCAGTTCTTC. This encodes CASSSGGTSSYNEQFF.

The CDR3 sequence: CASSFIGGASTDTQYF. In DNA form, the CDR3 reads TGTGCCAGCAGCTTCATTGGGGGCGCGAGCACAGATACGCAGTATTTT. The chain employs TRBV5-6 and TRBJ2-3; D possibly corresponds to TRBD1 (6 bases). The germline V gene encodes CDR1 SGHDT and CDR2 YYEEEE. The CDR3 runs to 16 residues. Between the trimmed V and J ends, which lost 2 bases and 0 bases, there was a span of 13 bases.

This clonotype showed up many times. Here the CDR3 DNA reads TGCAGCGTTGAAGATCGGAGGCGGGGGAGCACAGATACGCAGTATTTT. Encoded protein: CSVEDRRRGSTDTQYF. V and J are TRBV29-1 and TRBJ2-3, with 7 bases lining up with TRBD2. V trimming: 0 bases; J trimming: 0 bases; junction bases outside the gene matches: 6. CDR1 is SQVTM, CDR2 ANQGSEA, per germline. The CDR3 is 16 amino acids.

In its sample, this clonotype was seen many times. This chain links TRBV20-1 with TRBJ2-3; 12 bases match TRBD2. This CDR3 spans 18 amino acids. The germline CDR1 and CDR2 sequences are DFQATT and SNEGSKA (reference sequence). J was trimmed by 4 bases and V by 3 bases; bases with no gene match: 14. The CDR3 region has the DNA TGCAGTGCTAGGGCGCTAGCGGGAGGGAGCCAGGTCCCAGATACGCAGTATTTT. As protein: CSARALAGGSQVPDTQYF.

The gene calls are TRBV5-1 and TRBJ2-1; TRBD1 is a possible D gene (6 bases). This CDR3 has 16 amino acids. The germline V and J ends were trimmed by 3 bases and 5 bases, with 18 bases remaining between them. Per the germline V gene, CDR1 is SGHRS and CDR2 is YFSETQ. The CDR3 nucleotides are TGCGCCAGCAGCTCCCGGCAGAGGACAGCTGACAATGAGCAGTTCTTC. Its protein product is CASSSRQRTADNEQFF.

This clonotype was counted a few times. V and J are TRBV6-2 or TRBV6-3 and TRBJ2-3; TRBD2 agrees at 10 bases. V lost 0 bases, J lost 3 bases, and 15 bases stayed unmatched. Looked up from germline, CDR1 is MNHEY and CDR2 is SVGEGT. The CDR3 runs to 20 residues. This CDR3 is CASSYSSALAGVDATDTQYF. Written as DNA, the CDR3 is TGTGCCAGCAGTTACTCGAGTGCTCTAGCGGGGGTCGACGCGACAGATACGCAGTATTTT.

The chain recombines TRBV12-3 or TRBV12-4 with TRBJ2-7, with no clear D. Trimming stripped 3 bases from V and 3 bases from J, with 9 bases between. CDR3 length equals 13 residues. The DNA for the CDR3 is TGTGCCAGCAGTTTGCTGGTAGACTACGAGCAGTACTTC. The encoded protein is CASSLLVDYEQYF.

A few counts support this clonotype. V is TRBV5-1 and J is TRBJ2-3, with 12 bases that match TRBD2. CDR1 and CDR2 (germline): SGHRS, YFSETQ. V was clipped by 4 bases and J by 3 bases; unmatched bases: 12. The CDR3 is 18 residues long. DNA for the CDR3: TGCGCCAGCAGCCTAACTAGCGGGGGGCGAGGGGCGACAGATACGCAGTATTTT. Protein product: CASSLTSGGRGATDTQYF.

This clonotype was found many times. The CDR3 nucleotides read TGCGCCAGCAGCCCTGGCAGGGTTGGGGAAAAACTGTTTTTT. It encodes CASSPGRVGEKLFF. The chain is built from TRBV5-1 and TRBJ1-4; D possibly corresponds to TRBD1 (5 bases). The CDR3 spans 14 residues. The V end was cut by 4 bases, the J end by 8 bases, with 15 bases between. The germline CDR1 and CDR2 sequences are SGHRS and YFSETQ.

CDR3 in amino acids: CAWRPQSPFPGRTYNEQFF. The CDR3 bases are TGTGCCTGGAGACCCCAATCCCCTTTTCCGGGAAGGACCTACAATGAGCAGTTCTTC. The chain links TRBV30 to TRBJ2-1, with TRBD2 as a possible D gene (5 bases). CDR1 is GTSNPN, CDR2 SVGIG, per germline (reference sequence). The CDR3 has 19 amino acids. Trimming cost V 3 bases and J 2 bases, with 26 bases left between them.

The rearrangement links TRBV5-1 to TRBJ2-4; weak D call: TRBD2 (7 bases). The germline V and J ends were trimmed by 1 base and 4 bases, with 12 bases remaining between them. Germline CDR1 SGHRS, CDR2 YFSETQ. The CDR3 is made up of 15 amino acids. CDR3 loop: CASSLSRGGKNIQYF. The CDR3 DNA reads TGCGCCAGCAGCTTGTCTAGGGGGGGGAAAAACATTCAGTACTTC. The whole variable domain, filled in from reference TRBV5-1 and TRBJ2-4, reads KAGVTQTPRYLIKTRGQQVTLSCSPISGHRSVSWYQQTPGQGLQFLFEYFSETQRNKGNFPGRFSGRQFSNSRSEMNVSTLELGDSALYLCASSLSRGGKNIQYFGAGTRLSVL.

This chain connects TRBV29-1 to TRBJ2-7; possibly TRBD1 or TRBD2 for D (6 bases each). Germline assignment: CDR1 SQVTM and CDR2 ANQGSEA. This CDR3 has 13 amino acids. Trimming shortened V by 3 bases and J by 3 bases, and 12 bases separated the two germline ends. The CDR3 sequence: CSVDLGGGYEQYF. The CDR3, as DNA: TGCAGCGTTGATTTAGGAGGGGGCTACGAGCAGTACTTC.

This clonotype came up many times. The genes are TRBV3-1 and TRBJ2-7, with a possible D match to TRBD1 (5 bases). The CDR3 extends over 18 amino acids. With 2 bases removed from V and 4 bases from J, the gap between germline ends came to 24 bases. CDR1 and CDR2 (germline): LGHDT, YNNKEL (reference sequence). CDR3 sequence reads: CASSQKPGRATGGYEQYF. In DNA form, the CDR3 reads TGTGCCAGCAGCCAAAAACCGGGCAGGGCCACCGGTGGTTACGAGCAGTACTTC.

There are a few counts of this clonotype. J is TRBJ2-7 and V is TRBV10-3; 8 bases fit TRBD1. The length of the CDR3 is 13 residues. Germline CDR1 ENHRY, CDR2 SYGVKD. The J segment lost 3 bases and the V segment lost 6 bases, leaving 4 bases of the junction unmatched. CDR3 DNA: TGTGCCATCAGAACAGGGGGAGACTACGAGCAGTACTTC. The encoded protein is CAIRTGGDYEQYF.

The rearrangement joins TRBV5-1 to TRBJ2-2; TRBD1 aligns across 11 bases. The CDR3 totals 15 residues. V was clipped by 4 bases and J by 5 bases; unmatched bases: 4. From germline, CDR1 is SGHRS and CDR2 YFSETQ. CDR3 protein: CASSTGTGGTGELFF. The CDR3 region has the DNA TGCGCCAGCAGCACCGGGACAGGGGGGACCGGGGAGCTGTTTTTT. The whole variable domain, filled in from reference TRBV5-1 and TRBJ2-2, reads KAGVTQTPRYLIKTRGQQVTLSCSPISGHRSVSWYQQTPGQGLQFLFEYFSETQRNKGNFPGRFSGRQFSNSRSEMNVSTLELGDSALYLCASSTGTGGTGELFFGEGSRLTVL.

This clonotype was seen a handful of times. This chain links TRBV10-3 with TRBJ1-2; D not resolved. Germline V gene data show CDR1 as ENHRY and CDR2 as SYGVKD. V gave up 0 bases and J gave up 8 bases, with 19 bases separating them. CDR3 size: 16 residues. The CDR3 coding sequence is TGTGCCATCAGTGAGTCGATCGGGAGCAGCGCCTTGGGCTACACCTTC. Translating it yields CAISESIGSSALGYTF.

This clonotype was picked up many times. The chain recombines TRBV11-2 with TRBJ1-6; a possible D gene is TRBD1 (5 bases). There are 14 residues in the CDR3. In germline, CDR1 is SGHAT, CDR2 FQNNGV. With 4 bases removed from V and 10 bases from J, the gap between germline ends came to 14 bases. This chain's CDR3 is CASSSRDLVSPLHF. CDR3 in DNA: TGTGCCAGCAGCTCCAGGGACTTAGTATCACCCCTCCACTTT.

The genes are TRBV28 and TRBJ2-3, with a weak D call TRBD2 (6 bases). V gave up 10 bases and J gave up 2 bases, with 19 bases separating them. The CDR3 is 15 residues long. From germline, CDR1 is MDHEN and CDR2 SYDVKM. The CDR3 protein is CATLRGGKLTDTQYF. The DNA of the CDR3 is TGTGCCACCCTCCGTGGGGGGAAACTCACAGATACGCAGTATTTT.

This chain links TRBV7-2 with TRBJ2-7; 7 bases are shared with TRBD1. Germline CDR1 SGHTA, CDR2 FQGNSA. V shed 5 bases, J shed 4 bases, and the junction held 8 bases outside the gene matches. This CDR3 has 14 residues. CDR3 sequence reads: CASSPQTGNYEQYF. The CDR3 DNA reads TGTGCCAGCAGCCCCCAGACAGGGAATTACGAGCAGTACTTC.

There are a few counts of this clonotype. The chain links TRBV29-1 to TRBJ2-3; possible D gene TRBD2, 5 bases. Deletions cut 3 bases from V and 1 base from J, with 17 bases between. The CDR3 spans 16 residues. Germline V gives CDR1 SQVTM, CDR2 ANQGSEA. Written as DNA, the CDR3 is TGCAGCGTTGATTCAAACAGCGGAGTAGGCACAGATACGCAGTATTTT. Amino acids: CSVDSNSGVGTDTQYF.

This clonotype showed up just a few times. The chain combines TRBV9 with TRBJ2-1, with D possibly TRBD1 on 6 matching bases. The CDR3 consists of 14 residues. V lost 1 base, J lost 3 bases, and 8 bases lay in between. Germline CDR1 reads SGDLS; CDR2 reads YYNGEE. CDR3: CASSVSGVYNEQFF. CDR3 DNA: TGTGCCAGCAGCGTATCAGGGGTCTACAATGAGCAGTTCTTC.